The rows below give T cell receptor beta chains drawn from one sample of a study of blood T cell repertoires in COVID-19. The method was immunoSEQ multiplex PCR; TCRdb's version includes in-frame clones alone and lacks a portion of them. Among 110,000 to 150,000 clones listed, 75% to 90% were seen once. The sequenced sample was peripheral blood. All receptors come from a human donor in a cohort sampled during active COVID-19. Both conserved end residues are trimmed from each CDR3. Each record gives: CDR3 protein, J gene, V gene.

CDR3aa: ASSSSGLYGYT
j_gene: TRBJ1-2
v_gene: TRBV7-2

CDR3aa: ASSMDYRGLAGGYT
j_gene: TRBJ1-2
v_gene: TRBV19

CDR3aa: ASGLGGILGYT
j_gene: TRBJ1-2
v_gene: TRBV12-5

CDR3aa: ASSQLTGLGSPLH
j_gene: TRBJ1-6
v_gene: TRBV23-1

CDR3aa: ASNRGPGAGTGELF
j_gene: TRBJ2-2
v_gene: TRBV19

CDR3aa: ASSQDQQALYGYT
j_gene: TRBJ1-2
v_gene: TRBV3-1/TRBV3-2

CDR3aa: ASSRGGTDTGELF
j_gene: TRBJ2-2
v_gene: TRBV4-3

CDR3aa: ASYGGGNTEAF
j_gene: TRBJ1-1
v_gene: TRBV27

CDR3aa: ATSDAGQQETQY
j_gene: TRBJ2-5
v_gene: TRBV24-1

CDR3aa: ASSSQGAYTGELF
j_gene: TRBJ2-2
v_gene: TRBV3-1/TRBV3-2

CDR3aa: ASSQDPSRVYNSPLH
j_gene: TRBJ1-6
v_gene: TRBV3-1/TRBV3-2

CDR3aa: AISAPGEIYGYT
j_gene: TRBJ1-2
v_gene: TRBV10-3

CDR3aa: ASGGLSGNTIY
j_gene: TRBJ1-3
v_gene: TRBV9

CDR3aa: ASKPTIQNTEAF
j_gene: TRBJ1-1
v_gene: TRBV6-4

CDR3aa: ASTRQEVQPQH
j_gene: TRBJ1-5
v_gene: TRBV12-3/TRBV12-4

CDR3aa: ASSPTGQSAGNTIY
j_gene: TRBJ1-3
v_gene: TRBV18

CDR3aa: ASRTSPSTDTQY
j_gene: TRBJ2-3
v_gene: TRBV19

CDR3aa: ASRVRLQGAKQY
j_gene: TRBJ2-7
v_gene: TRBV6-5

CDR3aa: ASSPRLAGGGNEQF
j_gene: TRBJ2-1
v_gene: TRBV4-3

CDR3aa: ASGTSGGGEQF
j_gene: TRBJ2-1
v_gene: TRBV2

CDR3aa: ASSQGVGPSGGDEQF
j_gene: TRBJ2-1
v_gene: TRBV4-3

CDR3aa: ASSLPGGAAF
j_gene: TRBJ1-1
v_gene: TRBV27

CDR3aa: AIARGGYHEQF
j_gene: TRBJ2-1
v_gene: TRBV19

CDR3aa: ASSHGQGALSNQPQH
j_gene: TRBJ1-5
v_gene: TRBV19

CDR3aa: ASSLNPGENTEAF
j_gene: TRBJ1-1
v_gene: TRBV5-6

CDR3aa: ASSGGGRRNTEAF
j_gene: TRBJ1-1
v_gene: TRBV28

CDR3aa: ATSDFSRTSGSNEQF
j_gene: TRBJ2-1
v_gene: TRBV24-1

CDR3aa: ASSAWTGGGSPLH
j_gene: TRBJ1-6
v_gene: TRBV9

CDR3aa: AFYRGPPDSPLH
j_gene: TRBJ1-6
v_gene: TRBV30

CDR3aa: ASSTQGGRVGNTIY
j_gene: TRBJ1-3
v_gene: TRBV28

CDR3aa: ATSDATDNEQF
j_gene: TRBJ2-1
v_gene: TRBV24-1

CDR3aa: ASSTTGPADTQY
j_gene: TRBJ2-3
v_gene: TRBV19